One T cell receptor beta chain is described in this entry. Its antigen is not identified. The CDR3 is 13 residues long. Per the germline V gene, CDR1 is SGHVS and CDR2 is FQNEAQ. V was trimmed by 1 base and J by 8 bases, leaving 11 bases between them. TCRdb's copy holds only in-frame clones and misses some; the assay was immunoSEQ multiplex PCR. The sample lists some 100,000 clones, about nine tenths seen once, with 2.8% in the top ten. The sample belongs to a study of PD-1 blockade in classical Hodgkin lymphoma. Broader study findings: Factors driving the repertoire differences, possibly disease activity or prior therapy, remain undefined.

There was relapse after autologous stem cell transplantation in every patient, and there was variation in brentuximab vedotin exposure. The input for sequencing was peripheral blood mononuclear cells (PBMCs), taken at baseline. This receptor was identified in a human donor with classical Hodgkin lymphoma. The rearrangement uses TRBV7-8 and TRBJ1-2, with D maybe TRBD1 (5 bases). In DNA form, the CDR3 reads TGTGCCAGCAGCTTAGTGATTAGGGACGGCTACACCTTC. It codes for CASSLVIRDGYTF.